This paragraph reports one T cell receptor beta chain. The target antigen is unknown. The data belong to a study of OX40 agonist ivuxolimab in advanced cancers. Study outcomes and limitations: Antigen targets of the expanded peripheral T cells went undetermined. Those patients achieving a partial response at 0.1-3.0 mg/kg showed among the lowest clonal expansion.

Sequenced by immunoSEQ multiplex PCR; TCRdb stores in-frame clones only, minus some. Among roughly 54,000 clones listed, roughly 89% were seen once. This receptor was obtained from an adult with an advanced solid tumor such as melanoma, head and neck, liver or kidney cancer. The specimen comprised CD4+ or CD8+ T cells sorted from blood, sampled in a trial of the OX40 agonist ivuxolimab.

DNA of the CDR3: TGTGCCAGCAGCCAAGAGTCTAGCGGGCCCTACGAGCAGTACTTC. Translation gives CASSQESSGPYEQYF. The V gene is TRBV5-5, the J gene TRBJ2-7; 8 bases map to TRBD2. The CDR3 is 15 residues long. Germline V gene sequence: CDR1 SGHKS, CDR2 YYEKEE (reference sequence). Trimming removed 4 bases from V and 2 bases from J; junction bases left unmatched: 8.